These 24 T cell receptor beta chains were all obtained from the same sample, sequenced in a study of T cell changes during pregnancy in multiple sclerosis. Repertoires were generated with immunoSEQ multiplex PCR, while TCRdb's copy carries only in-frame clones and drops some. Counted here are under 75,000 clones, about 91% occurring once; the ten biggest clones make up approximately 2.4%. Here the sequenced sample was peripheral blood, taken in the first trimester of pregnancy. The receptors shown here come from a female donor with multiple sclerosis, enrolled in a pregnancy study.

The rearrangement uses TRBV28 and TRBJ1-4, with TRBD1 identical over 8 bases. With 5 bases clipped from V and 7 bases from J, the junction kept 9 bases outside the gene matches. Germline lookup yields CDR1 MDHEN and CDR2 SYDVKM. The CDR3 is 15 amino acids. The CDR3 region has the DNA TGTGCCAGCAGTCGCATACAGGGGGGAATTGAAAAACTGTTTTTT. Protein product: CASSRIQGGIEKLFF.

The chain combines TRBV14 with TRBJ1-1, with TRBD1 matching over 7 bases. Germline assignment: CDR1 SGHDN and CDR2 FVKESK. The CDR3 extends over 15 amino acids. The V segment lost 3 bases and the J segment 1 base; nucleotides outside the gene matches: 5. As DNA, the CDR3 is TGTGCCAGCAGCCAGATGACAGGGTGGAACACTGAAGCTTTCTTT. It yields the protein CASSQMTGWNTEAFF.

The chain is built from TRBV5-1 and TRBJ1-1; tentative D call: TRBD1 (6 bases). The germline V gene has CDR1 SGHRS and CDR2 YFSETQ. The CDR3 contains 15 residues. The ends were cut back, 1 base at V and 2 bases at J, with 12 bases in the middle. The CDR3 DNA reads TGCGCCAGCAGCTTGTCGTCAGGGGCCAACACTGAAGCTTTCTTT. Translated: CASSLSSGANTEAFF.

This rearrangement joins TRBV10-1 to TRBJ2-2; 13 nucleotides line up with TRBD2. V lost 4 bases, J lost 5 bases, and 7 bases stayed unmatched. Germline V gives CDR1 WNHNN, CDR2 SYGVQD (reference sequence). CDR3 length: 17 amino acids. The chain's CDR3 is CASSAPGLAGKTGELFF. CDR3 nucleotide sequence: TGCGCCAGCAGTGCTCCGGGACTAGCGGGAAAAACCGGGGAGCTGTTTTTT.

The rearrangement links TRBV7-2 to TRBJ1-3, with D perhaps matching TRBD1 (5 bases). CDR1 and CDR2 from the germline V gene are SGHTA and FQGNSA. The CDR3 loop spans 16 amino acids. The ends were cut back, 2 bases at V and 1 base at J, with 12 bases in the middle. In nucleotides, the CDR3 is TGTGCCAGCAGCTTACCAGGGCGGGGGTCTGGAAACACCATATATTTT. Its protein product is CASSLPGRGSGNTIYF.

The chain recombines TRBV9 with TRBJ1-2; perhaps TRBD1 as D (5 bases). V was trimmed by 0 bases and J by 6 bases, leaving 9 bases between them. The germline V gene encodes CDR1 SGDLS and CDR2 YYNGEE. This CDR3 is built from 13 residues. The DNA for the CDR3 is TGTGCCAGCAGCGTAGGGCAGGGTGATGGCTACACCTTC. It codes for CASSVGQGDGYTF.

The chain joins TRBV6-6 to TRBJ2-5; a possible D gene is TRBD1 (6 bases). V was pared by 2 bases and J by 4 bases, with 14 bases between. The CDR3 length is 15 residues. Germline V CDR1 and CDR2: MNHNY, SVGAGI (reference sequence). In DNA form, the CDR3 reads TGTGCCAGCAGTTACCTCTTACAGGGTAGAGAGACCCAGTACTTC. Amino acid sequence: CASSYLLQGRETQYF.

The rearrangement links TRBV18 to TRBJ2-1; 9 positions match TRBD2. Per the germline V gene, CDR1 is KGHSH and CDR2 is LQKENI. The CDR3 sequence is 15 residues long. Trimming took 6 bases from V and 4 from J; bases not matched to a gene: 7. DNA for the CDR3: TGTGCCAGCTCCCTTGGGACTAGCCCGTACAATGAGCAGTTCTTC. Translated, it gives CASSLGTSPYNEQFF.

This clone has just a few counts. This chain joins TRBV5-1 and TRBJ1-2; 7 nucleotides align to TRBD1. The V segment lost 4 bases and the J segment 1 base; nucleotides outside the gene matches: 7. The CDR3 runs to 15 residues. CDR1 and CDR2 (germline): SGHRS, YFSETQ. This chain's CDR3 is CASSLMGQSNYGYTF. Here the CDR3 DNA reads TGCGCCAGCAGCCTTATGGGACAGAGTAACTATGGCTACACCTTC.

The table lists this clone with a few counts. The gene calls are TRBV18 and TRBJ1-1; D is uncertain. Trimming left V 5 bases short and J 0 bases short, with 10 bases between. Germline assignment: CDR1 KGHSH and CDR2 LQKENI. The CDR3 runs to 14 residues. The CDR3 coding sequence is TGTGCCAGCTCAGGGAGACAATTGAACACTGAAGCTTTCTTT. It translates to CASSGRQLNTEAFF.

This chain's CDR3 is CASSLDRGTNTEAFF. The CDR3 DNA sequence: TGTGCCAGCAGTTTAGATCGGGGTACGAACACTGAAGCTTTCTTT. The V gene is TRBV28, the J gene TRBJ1-1; D gene unclear. The V end was cut by 2 bases, the J end by 1 base, with 11 bases between. Per germline, CDR1 MDHEN and CDR2 SYDVKM. The CDR3 extends over 15 amino acids. The full variable domain, its missing parts supplied by reference TRBV28 and TRBJ1-1, is DVKVTQSSRYLVKRTGEKVFLECVQDMDHENMFWYRQDPGLGLRLIYFSYDVKMKEKGDIPEGYSVSREKKERFSLILESASTNQTSMYLCASSLDRGTNTEAFFGQGTRLTVV.

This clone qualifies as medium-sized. The CDR3 sequence is CASSSTGGAYEQYF. In DNA, the CDR3 is TGCGCCAGCAGCTCGACGGGAGGCGCCTACGAGCAGTACTTC. This sequence joins TRBV5-1 and TRBJ2-7; 7 nucleotides match TRBD2. The germline CDR1 and CDR2 sequences are SGHRS and YFSETQ. The CDR3 is made up of 14 amino acids. Losses at the gene ends were 3 bases for V and 2 bases for J; bases not matched to a gene: 5.

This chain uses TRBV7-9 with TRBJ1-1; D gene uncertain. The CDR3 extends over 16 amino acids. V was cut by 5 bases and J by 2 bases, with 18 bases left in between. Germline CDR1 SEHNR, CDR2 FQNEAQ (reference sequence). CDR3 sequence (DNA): TGTGCCAGCAGCCCCGGCGGGGAGAGGGTTAACACTGAAGCTTTCTTT. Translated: CASSPGGERVNTEAFF.

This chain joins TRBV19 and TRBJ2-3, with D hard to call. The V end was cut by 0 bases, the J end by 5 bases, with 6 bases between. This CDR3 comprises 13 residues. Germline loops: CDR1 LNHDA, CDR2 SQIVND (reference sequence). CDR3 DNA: TGTGCCAGTAGTATAGAGTTACTAGATACGCAGTATTTT. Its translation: CASSIELLDTQYF.

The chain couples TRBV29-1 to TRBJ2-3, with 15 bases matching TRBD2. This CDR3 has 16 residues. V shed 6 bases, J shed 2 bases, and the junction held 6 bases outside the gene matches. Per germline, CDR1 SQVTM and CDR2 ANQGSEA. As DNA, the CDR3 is TGCAGCGTCGGCCGGACTAGCGGGAGGGCCACAGATACGCAGTATTTT. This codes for CSVGRTSGRATDTQYF.

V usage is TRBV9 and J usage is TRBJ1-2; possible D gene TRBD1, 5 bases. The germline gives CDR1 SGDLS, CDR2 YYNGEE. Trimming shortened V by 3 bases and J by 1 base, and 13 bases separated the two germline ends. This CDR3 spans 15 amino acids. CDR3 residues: CASSGPRQGNYGYTF. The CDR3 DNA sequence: TGTGCCAGCAGCGGGCCGAGGCAGGGTAACTATGGCTACACCTTC.

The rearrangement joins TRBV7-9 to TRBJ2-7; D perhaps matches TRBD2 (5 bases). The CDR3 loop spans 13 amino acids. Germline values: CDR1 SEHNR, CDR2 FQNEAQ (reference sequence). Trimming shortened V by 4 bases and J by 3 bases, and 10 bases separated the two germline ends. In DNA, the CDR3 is TGTGCCAGCAGCTCAACTAGGAGCTACGAGCAGTACTTC. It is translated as CASSSTRSYEQYF.

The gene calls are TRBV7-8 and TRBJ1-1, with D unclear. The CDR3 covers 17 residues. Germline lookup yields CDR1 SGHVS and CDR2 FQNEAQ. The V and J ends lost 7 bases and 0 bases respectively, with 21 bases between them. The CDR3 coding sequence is TGTGCCAGCACCAAGGAGGTCCTATCTCCTTTGAACACTGAAGCTTTCTTT. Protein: CASTKEVLSPLNTEAFF. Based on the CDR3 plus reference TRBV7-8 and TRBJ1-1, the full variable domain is GAGVSQSPRYKVAKRGQDVALRCDPISGHVSLFWYQQALGQGPEFLTYFQNEAQLDKSGLPSDRFFAERPEGSVSTLKIQRTQQEDSAVYLCASTKEVLSPLNTEAFFGQGTRLTVV.

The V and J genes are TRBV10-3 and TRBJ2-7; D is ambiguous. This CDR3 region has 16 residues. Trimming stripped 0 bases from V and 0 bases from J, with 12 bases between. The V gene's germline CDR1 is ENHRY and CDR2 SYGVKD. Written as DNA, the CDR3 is TGTGCCATCAGTGAGTCTGGTCCCGGTAGCTCCTACGAGCAGTACTTC. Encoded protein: CAISESGPGSSYEQYF.

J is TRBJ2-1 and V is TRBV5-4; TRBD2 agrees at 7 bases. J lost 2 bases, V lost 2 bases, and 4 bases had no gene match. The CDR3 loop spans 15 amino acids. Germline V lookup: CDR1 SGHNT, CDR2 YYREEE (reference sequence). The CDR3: CASSFVGRTYNEQFF. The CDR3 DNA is TGTGCCAGCAGCTTTGTCGGGAGGACCTACAATGAGCAGTTCTTC.

Written as DNA, the CDR3 is TGTGCCAGCAGTTACGACAGGGCCTCCTACAATGAGCAGTTCTTC. This translates into CASSYDRASYNEQFF. V and J are TRBV6-5 and TRBJ2-1; 7 positions match TRBD1. V lost 2 bases, J lost 0 bases, and 1 base stayed unmatched. The CDR3 extends over 15 amino acids. CDR1 and CDR2 (germline): MNHEY, SVGAGI.

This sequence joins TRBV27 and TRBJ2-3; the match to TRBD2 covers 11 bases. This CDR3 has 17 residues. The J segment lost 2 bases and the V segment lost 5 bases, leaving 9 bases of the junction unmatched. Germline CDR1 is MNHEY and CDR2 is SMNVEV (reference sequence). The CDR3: CASSPRLAGRFTDTQYF. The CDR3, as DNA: TGTGCCAGCAGTCCCCGACTAGCGGGGCGGTTCACAGATACGCAGTATTTT.

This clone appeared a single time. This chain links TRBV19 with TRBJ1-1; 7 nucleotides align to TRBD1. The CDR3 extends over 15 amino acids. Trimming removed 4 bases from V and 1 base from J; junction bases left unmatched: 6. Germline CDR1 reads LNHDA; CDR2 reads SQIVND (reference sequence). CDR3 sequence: CASSTTGEENTEAFF. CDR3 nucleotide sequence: TGTGCCAGTAGTACCACAGGGGAGGAGAACACTGAAGCTTTCTTT.

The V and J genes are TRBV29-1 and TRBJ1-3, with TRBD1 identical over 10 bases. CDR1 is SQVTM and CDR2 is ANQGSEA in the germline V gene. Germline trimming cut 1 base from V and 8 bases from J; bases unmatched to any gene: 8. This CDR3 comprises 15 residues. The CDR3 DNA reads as TGCAGCGTTGAAGCCCGGGACAGGGGTTGGCACACCATATATTTT. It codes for CSVEARDRGWHTIYF.